This TCR beta chain is drawn from a study of blood T cell repertoires in COVID-19. Across the study: Donors in the United States, Italy and Spain gave samples during acute or convalescent COVID-19.

Germline CDR1 reads LNHNV; CDR2 reads YYDKDF (reference sequence). This CDR3 has 13 amino acids. V shed 2 bases and J shed 3 bases, with 8 bases lying between them. Here immunoSEQ multiplex PCR was the method, and the copy in TCRdb shows in-frame clones only, minus some. The sample consists of fewer than 200,000 clones, 70% to 85% of them appearing once. This sequence was found in a woman aged 45-60 years who had recovered from COVID-19. Sequencing was carried out using PBMCs or T cells enriched from blood (not recorded which). This chain uses TRBV15 with TRBJ2-7; D ambiguous. The CDR3 DNA reads TGTGCCACCAGCAGATTCCCCCTCTACGAGCAGTACTTC. Its protein is CATSRFPLYEQYF.